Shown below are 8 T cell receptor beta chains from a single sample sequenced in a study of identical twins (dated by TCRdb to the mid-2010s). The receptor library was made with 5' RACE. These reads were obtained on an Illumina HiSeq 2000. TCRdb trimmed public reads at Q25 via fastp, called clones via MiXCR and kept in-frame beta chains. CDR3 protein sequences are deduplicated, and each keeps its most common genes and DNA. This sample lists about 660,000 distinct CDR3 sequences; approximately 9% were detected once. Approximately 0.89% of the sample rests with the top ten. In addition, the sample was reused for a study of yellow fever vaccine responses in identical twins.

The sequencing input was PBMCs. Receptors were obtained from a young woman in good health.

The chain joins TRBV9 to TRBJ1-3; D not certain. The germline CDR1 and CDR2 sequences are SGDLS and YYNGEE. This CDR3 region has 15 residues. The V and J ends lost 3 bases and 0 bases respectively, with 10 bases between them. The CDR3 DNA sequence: TGTGCCAGCAGCGGCAGCGGGAGCTCTGGAAACACCATATATTTT. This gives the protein CASSGSGSSGNTIYF.

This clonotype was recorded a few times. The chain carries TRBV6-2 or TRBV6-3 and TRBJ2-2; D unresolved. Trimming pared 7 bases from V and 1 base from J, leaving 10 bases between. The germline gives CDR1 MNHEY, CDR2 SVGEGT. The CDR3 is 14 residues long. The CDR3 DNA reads TGTGCCAGCAACCCGATAGGGAACACCGGGGAGCTGTTTTTT. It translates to CASNPIGNTGELFF.

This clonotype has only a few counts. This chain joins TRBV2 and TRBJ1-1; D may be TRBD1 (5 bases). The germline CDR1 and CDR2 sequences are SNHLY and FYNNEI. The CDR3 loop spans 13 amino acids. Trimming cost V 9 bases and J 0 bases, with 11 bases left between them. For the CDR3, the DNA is TGTGCCAGGGCGACAGCTATGAACACTGAAGCTTTCTTT. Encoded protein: CARATAMNTEAFF.

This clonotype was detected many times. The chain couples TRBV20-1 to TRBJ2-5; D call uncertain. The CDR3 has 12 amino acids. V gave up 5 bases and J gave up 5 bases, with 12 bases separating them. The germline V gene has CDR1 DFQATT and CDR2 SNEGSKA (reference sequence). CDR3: CSARSGSETQYF. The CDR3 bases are TGCAGTGCTCGGTCTGGGTCTGAGACCCAGTACTTC.

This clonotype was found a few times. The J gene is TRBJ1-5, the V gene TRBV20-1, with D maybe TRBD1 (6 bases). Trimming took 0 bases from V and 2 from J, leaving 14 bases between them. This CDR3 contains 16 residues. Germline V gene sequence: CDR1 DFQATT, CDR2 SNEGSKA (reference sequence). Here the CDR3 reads CSARDLWTEGNQPQHF. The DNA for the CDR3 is TGCAGTGCTAGAGATCTTTGGACAGAGGGCAATCAGCCCCAGCATTTT.

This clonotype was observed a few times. The chain's CDR3 is CASSPGGPFTGELFF. For the CDR3, the DNA is TGTGCCAGCAGCCCAGGGGGCCCGTTTACCGGGGAGCTGTTTTTT. The genes are TRBV11-3 and TRBJ2-2, with 8 positions matching TRBD1. Losses at the gene ends were 5 bases for V and 5 bases for J; bases not matched to a gene: 7. CDR1 is SGHNT and CDR2 is YENEEA in the germline V gene. The length of the CDR3 is 15 residues.

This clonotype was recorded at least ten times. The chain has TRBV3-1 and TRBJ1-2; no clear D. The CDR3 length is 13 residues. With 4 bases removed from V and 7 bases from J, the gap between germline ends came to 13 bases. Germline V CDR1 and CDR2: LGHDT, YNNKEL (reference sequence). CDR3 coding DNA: TGTGCCAGCAGCCCTGATCGGGGTGCTGGCTACACCTTC. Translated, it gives CASSPDRGAGYTF. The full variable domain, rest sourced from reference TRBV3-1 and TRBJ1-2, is DTAVSQTPKYLVTQMGNDKSIKCEQNLGHDTMYWYKQDSKKFLKIMFSYNNKELIINETVPNRFSPKSPDKAHLNLHINSLELGDSAVYFCASSPDRGAGYTFGSGTRLTVV.

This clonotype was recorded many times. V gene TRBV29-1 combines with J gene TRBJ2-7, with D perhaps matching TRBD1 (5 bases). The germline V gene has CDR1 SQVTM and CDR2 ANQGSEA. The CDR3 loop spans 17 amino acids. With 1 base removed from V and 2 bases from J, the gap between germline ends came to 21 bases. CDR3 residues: CSVEAQHRHRGPYEQYF. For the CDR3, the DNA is TGCAGCGTTGAAGCTCAACACAGGCATAGGGGTCCCTACGAGCAGTACTTC.